A single sample is the source of the 5 T cell receptor beta chains below, sequenced in a study of beta chain features in type 1 diabetes. Study observations and caveats: TCRB CDR3s were moderately but significantly shorter in Type 1 diabetes patients in all four CD4+ subsets.

Antigen specificity for these receptors is unknown. Expressed TCRB transcripts were sequenced because the isolated RNA had all been reverse transcribed beforehand. Sequencing was performed with immunoSEQ multiplex PCR; in TCRdb, only in-frame clones are kept and a portion is missing. The sample lists hundreds of thousands of clones, 13% occurring once. The sequenced material came from naive CD4+ T cells from blood. The receptors were gathered from a man younger than 35 with type 1 diabetes.

The gene calls are TRBV6-5 and TRBJ2-7; either TRBD1 or TRBD2 may fit D (5 bases each). This CDR3 contains 14 residues. The V gene lost 6 bases and the J gene lost 3 bases, with 15 bases spanning the gap. Germline assignment: CDR1 MNHEY and CDR2 SVGAGI. Here the CDR3 DNA reads TGTGCCAGCAGCTACGGGGCGGGCCTCTACGAGCAGTACTTC. Its translation is CASSYGAGLYEQYF.

The chain recombines TRBV4-2 with TRBJ2-7, with TRBD2 matching 7 bases. The junction had 8 bases not matched to a gene; V was cut back by 0 bases and J by 0 bases. Germline CDR1 and CDR2: LGHNA and YNFKEQ. This CDR3 contains 17 residues. CDR3 DNA: TGTGCCAGCAGCCAAGAGGGAGGGGACTTGAGCTCCTACGAGCAGTACTTC. Translated, it gives CASSQEGGDLSSYEQYF.

The rearrangement uses TRBV4-1 and TRBJ1-2; unclear D gene. V gave up 1 base and J gave up 3 bases, with 12 bases separating them. CDR3 length equals 15 residues. Germline values: CDR1 MGHRA, CDR2 YSYEKL. The CDR3 here is CASSQGPRADYGYTF. The CDR3 nucleotides read TGCGCCAGCAGCCAAGGACCCCGGGCAGACTATGGCTACACCTTC.

The genes are TRBV13 and TRBJ2-5, with TRBD1 identical over 12 bases. V shed 0 bases and J 7 bases; nucleotides not matched to a gene: 0. The CDR3 is 14 amino acids. Per germline, CDR1 PRHDT and CDR2 FYEKMQ (reference sequence). The CDR3 DNA reads TGTGCCAGCAGCTTAGGGGGACAGGGGGCGACCCAGTACTTC. Its translation: CASSLGGQGATQYF.

The rearrangement joins TRBV4-1 to TRBJ2-1; D gene ambiguous. Germline V lookup: CDR1 MGHRA, CDR2 YSYEKL. V lost 2 bases and J 3 bases, leaving 11 bases between the germline ends. The length of the CDR3 is 15 residues. This CDR3 reads CASSQRTDLYNEQFF. CDR3 DNA sequence: TGCGCCAGCAGCCAAAGGACGGACCTCTACAATGAGCAGTTCTTC.